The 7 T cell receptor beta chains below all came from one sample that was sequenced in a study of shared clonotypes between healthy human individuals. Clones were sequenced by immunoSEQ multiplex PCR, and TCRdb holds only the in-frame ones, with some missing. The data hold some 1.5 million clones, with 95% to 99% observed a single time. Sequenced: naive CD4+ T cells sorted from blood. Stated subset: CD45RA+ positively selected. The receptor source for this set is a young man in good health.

CDR3 in amino acids: CASSSGSVNGELFF. The CDR3, as DNA: TGTGCCAGCAGTTCGGGGTCAGTTAACGGGGAGCTGTTTTTT. The rearrangement uses TRBV6-6 and TRBJ2-2; the D gene is possibly TRBD2 (5 bases). The CDR3 has 14 residues. With 4 bases removed from V and 7 bases from J, the gap between germline ends came to 13 bases. The germline V gene encodes CDR1 MNHNY and CDR2 SVGAGI (reference sequence).

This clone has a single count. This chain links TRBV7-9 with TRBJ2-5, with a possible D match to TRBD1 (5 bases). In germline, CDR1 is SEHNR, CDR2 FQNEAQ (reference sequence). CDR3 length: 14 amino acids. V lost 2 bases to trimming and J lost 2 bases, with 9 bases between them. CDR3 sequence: CASSLRPGQETQYF. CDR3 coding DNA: TGTGCCAGCAGCTTACGGCCAGGGCAAGAGACCCAGTACTTC.

CDR3 protein: CASNAAGGNTEAFF. DNA of the CDR3: TGTGCCAGCAACGCGGCAGGGGGTAACACTGAAGCTTTCTTT. V gene TRBV14 combines with J gene TRBJ1-1; 7 positions agree with TRBD1. Germline values: CDR1 SGHDN, CDR2 FVKESK. The CDR3 has 14 amino acids. Germline trimming cut 7 bases from V and 2 bases from J; bases unmatched to any gene: 7.

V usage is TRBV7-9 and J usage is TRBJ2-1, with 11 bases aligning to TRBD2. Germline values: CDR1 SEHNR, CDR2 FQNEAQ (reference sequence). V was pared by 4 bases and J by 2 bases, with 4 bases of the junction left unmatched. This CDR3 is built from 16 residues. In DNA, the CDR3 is TGTGCCAGCAGCTCATCGACTAGCGGGACCTACAATGAGCAGTTCTTC. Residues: CASSSSTSGTYNEQFF.

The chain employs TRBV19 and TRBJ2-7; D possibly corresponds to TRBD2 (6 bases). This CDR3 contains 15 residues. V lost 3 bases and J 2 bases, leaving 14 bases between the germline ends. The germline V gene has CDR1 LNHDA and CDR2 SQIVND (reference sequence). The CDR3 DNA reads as TGTGCCAGTAGTATCTTTCCGCGGGGCACCTACGAGCAGTACTTC. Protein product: CASSIFPRGTYEQYF.

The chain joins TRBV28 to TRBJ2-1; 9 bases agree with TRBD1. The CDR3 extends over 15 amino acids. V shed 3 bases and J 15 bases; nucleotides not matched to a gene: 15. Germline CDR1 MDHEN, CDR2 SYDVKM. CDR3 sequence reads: CASSLEQGATNARFF. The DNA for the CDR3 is TGTGCCAGCAGTTTGGAACAGGGGGCGACCAATGCAAGGTTCTTC.

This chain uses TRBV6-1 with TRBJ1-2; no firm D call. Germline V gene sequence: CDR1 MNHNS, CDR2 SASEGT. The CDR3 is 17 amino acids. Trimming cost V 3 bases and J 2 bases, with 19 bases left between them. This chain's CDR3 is CASSEGGTRMSNYGYTF. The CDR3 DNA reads TGTGCCAGCAGTGAGGGAGGTACTCGGATGTCCAACTATGGCTACACCTTC.